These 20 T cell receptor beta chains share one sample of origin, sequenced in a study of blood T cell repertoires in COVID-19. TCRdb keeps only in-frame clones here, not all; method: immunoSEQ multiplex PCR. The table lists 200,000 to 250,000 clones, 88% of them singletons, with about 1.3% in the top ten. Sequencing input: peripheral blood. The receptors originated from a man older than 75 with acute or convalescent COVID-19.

CDR3 sequence (DNA): TGTGCCAGCAGCCAACAGAGTCTCACAGATACGCAGTATTTT. Translated: CASSQQSLTDTQYF. The chain carries TRBV7-2 and TRBJ2-3; D unresolved. The V and J ends lost 5 bases and 2 bases respectively, with 11 bases between them. The CDR3 length is 14 residues. Looked up from germline, CDR1 is SGHTA and CDR2 is FQGNSA.

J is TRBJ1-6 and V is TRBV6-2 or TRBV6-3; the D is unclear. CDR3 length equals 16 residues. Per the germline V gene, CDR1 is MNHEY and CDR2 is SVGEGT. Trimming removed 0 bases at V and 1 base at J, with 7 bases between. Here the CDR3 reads CASSYSPGSYNSPLHF. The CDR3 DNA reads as TGTGCCAGCAGTTACTCGCCAGGATCCTATAATTCACCCCTCCACTTT.

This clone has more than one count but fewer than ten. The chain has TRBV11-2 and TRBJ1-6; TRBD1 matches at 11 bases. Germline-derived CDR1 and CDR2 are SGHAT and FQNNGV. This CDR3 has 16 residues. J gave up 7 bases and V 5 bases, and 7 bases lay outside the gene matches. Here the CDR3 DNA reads TGTGCCAGCAGCCATCGGGGACAGGGGGGAAATTCACCCCTCCACTTT. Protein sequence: CASSHRGQGGNSPLHF.

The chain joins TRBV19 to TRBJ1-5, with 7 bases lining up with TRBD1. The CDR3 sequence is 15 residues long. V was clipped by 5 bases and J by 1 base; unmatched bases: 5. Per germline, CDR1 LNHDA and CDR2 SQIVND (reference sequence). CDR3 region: CASSLAGGSNQPQHF. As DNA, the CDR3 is TGTGCCAGTAGTTTGGCAGGGGGGAGCAATCAGCCCCAGCATTTT.

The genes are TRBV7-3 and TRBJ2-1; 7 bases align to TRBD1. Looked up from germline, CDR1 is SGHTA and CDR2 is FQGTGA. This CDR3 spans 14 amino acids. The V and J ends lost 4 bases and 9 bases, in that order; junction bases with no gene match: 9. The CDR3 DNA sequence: TGTGCCAGCAGCTCCGGGACAGCATCTTCTGAGCAGTTCTTC. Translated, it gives CASSSGTASSEQFF.

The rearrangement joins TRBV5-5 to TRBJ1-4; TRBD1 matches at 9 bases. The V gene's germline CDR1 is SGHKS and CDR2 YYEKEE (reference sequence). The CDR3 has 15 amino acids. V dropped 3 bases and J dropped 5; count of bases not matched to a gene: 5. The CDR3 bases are TGTGCCAGCAGCTATAAGGGACAGGGAAATGAAAAACTGTTTTTT. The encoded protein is CASSYKGQGNEKLFF.

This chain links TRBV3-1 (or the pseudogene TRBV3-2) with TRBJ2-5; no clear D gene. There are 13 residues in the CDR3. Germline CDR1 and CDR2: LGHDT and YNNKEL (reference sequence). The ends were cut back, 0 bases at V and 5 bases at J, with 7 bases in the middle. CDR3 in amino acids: CASSQDPRETQYF. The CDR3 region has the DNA TGTGCCAGCAGCCAAGATCCGAGGGAGACCCAGTACTTC.

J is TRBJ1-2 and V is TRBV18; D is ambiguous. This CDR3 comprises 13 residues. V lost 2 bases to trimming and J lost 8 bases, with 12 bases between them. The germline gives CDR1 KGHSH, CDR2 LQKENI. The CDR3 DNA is TGTGCCAGCTCACCAACGAGGGTTGAGGGCTACACCTTC. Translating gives CASSPTRVEGYTF.

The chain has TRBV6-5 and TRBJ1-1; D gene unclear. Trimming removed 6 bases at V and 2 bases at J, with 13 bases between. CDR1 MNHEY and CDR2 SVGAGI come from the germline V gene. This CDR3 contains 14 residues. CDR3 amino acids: CASSAGLLNTEAFF. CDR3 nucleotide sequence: TGTGCCAGCAGCGCCGGACTTCTTAACACTGAAGCTTTCTTT.

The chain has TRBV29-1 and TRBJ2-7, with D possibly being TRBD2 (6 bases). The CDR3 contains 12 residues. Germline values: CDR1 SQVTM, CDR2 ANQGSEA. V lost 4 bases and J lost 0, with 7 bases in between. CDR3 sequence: CSVAGVSYEQYF. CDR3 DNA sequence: TGCAGCGTTGCGGGGGTCTCCTACGAGCAGTACTTC.

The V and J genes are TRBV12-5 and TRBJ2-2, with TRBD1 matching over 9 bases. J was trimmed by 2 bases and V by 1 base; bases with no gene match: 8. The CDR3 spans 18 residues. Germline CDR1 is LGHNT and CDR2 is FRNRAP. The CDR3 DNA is TGTGCTAGTGGTTTGGCCCGTCGACAGGGGGGTAACACCGGGGAGCTGTTTTTT. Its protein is CASGLARRQGGNTGELFF. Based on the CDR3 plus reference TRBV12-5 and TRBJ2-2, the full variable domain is DARVTQTPRHKVTEMGQEVTMRCQPILGHNTVFWYRQTMMQGLELLAYFRNRAPLDDSGMPKDRFSAEMPDATLATLKIQPSEPRDSAVYFCASGLARRQGGNTGELFFGEGSRLTVL.

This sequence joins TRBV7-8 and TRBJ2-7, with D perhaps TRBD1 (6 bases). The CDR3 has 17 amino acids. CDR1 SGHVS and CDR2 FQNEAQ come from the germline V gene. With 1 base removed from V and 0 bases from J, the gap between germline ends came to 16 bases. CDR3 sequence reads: CASSLDPGTPRSYEQYF. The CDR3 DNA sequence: TGTGCCAGCAGCTTAGACCCCGGGACACCTCGCTCCTACGAGCAGTACTTC. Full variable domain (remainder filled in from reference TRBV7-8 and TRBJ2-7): GAGVSQSPRYKVAKRGQDVALRCDPISGHVSLFWYQQALGQGPEFLTYFQNEAQLDKSGLPSDRFFAERPEGSVSTLKIQRTQQEDSAVYLCASSLDPGTPRSYEQYFGPGTRLTVT.

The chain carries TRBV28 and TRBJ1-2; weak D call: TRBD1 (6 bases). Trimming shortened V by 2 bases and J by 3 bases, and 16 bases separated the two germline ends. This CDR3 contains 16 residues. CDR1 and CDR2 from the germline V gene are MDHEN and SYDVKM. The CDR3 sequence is CASSLEGQGRDYGYTF. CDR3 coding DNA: TGTGCCAGCAGTTTAGAGGGGCAGGGGCGGGACTATGGCTACACCTTC.

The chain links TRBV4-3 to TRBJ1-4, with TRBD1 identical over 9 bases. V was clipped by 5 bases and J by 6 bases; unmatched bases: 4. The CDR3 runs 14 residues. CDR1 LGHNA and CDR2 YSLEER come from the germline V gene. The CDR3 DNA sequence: TGCGCCAGCAGCGTCCGGGACAGGGATGAAAAACTGTTTTTT. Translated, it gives CASSVRDRDEKLFF.

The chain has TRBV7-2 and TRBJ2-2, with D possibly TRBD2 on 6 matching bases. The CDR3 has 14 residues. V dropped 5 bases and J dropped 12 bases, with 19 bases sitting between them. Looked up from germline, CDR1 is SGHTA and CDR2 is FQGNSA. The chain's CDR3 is CASSNRTGATKLFF. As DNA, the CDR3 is TGTGCCAGCAGCAACCGCACGGGAGCTACTAAGCTGTTTTTT. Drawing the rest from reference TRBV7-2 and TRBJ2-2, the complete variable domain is GAGVSQSPSNKVTEKGKDVELRCDPISGHTALYWYRQSLGQGLEFLIYFQGNSAPDKSGLPSDRFSAERTGGSVSTLTIQRTQQEDSAVYLCASSNRTGATKLFFGEGSRLTVL.

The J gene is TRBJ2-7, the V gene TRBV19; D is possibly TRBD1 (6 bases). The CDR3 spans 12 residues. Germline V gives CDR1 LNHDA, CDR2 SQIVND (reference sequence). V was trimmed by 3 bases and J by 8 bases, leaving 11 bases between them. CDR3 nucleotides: TGTGCCAGTAGTATTAACAGGGATCAGCAGTACTTC. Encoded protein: CASSINRDQQYF.

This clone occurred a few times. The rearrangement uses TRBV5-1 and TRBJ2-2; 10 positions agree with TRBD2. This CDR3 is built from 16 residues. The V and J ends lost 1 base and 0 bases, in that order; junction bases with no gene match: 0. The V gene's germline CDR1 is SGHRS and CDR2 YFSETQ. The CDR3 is CASSLTSGTNTGELFF. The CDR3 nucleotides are TGCGCCAGCAGCTTGACTAGCGGGACGAACACCGGGGAGCTGTTTTTT.

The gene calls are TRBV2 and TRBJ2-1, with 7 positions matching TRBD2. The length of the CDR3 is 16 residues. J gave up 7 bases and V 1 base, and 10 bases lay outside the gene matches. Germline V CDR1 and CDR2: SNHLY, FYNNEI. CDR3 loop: CASSEGAGDWLNEQFF. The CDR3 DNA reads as TGTGCCAGCAGTGAAGGGGCGGGGGATTGGTTGAATGAGCAGTTCTTC.

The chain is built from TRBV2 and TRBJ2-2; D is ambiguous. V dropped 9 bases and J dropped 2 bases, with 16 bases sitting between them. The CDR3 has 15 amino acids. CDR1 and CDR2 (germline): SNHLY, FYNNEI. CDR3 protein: CASTGPLVNTGELFF. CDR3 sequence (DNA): TGTGCCAGTACCGGTCCACTTGTCAACACCGGGGAGCTGTTTTTT.

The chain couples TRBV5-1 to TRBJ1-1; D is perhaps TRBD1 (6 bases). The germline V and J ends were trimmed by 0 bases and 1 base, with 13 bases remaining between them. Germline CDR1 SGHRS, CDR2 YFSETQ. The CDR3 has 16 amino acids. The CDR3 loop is CASSLVTGGRNTEAFF. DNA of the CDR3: TGCGCCAGCAGCTTGGTTACTGGGGGCAGGAACACTGAAGCTTTCTTT.